This T cell receptor beta chain appears in the sequencing data of a study of blood T cell repertoires in COVID-19. The CDR3 runs to 14 residues. V lost 1 base to trimming and J lost 4 bases, with 13 bases between them. CDR1 and CDR2 (germline): SQVTM, ANQGSEA. Libraries were prepared by immunoSEQ multiplex PCR; TCRdb keeps only in-frame clonotypes and omits some of them. In the table there are hundreds of thousands of clones, roughly four fifths of which are singletons. This clonotype was obtained from a woman aged 80 or over with COVID-19, enrolled during active disease. Sequenced sample: peripheral blood. This rearrangement joins TRBV29-1 to TRBJ1-2, with D possibly being TRBD1 (5 bases). DNA of the CDR3: TGCAGCGTTGAAGTGCTCGAGACAGCCTATGGCTACACCTTC. It specifies CSVEVLETAYGYTF.